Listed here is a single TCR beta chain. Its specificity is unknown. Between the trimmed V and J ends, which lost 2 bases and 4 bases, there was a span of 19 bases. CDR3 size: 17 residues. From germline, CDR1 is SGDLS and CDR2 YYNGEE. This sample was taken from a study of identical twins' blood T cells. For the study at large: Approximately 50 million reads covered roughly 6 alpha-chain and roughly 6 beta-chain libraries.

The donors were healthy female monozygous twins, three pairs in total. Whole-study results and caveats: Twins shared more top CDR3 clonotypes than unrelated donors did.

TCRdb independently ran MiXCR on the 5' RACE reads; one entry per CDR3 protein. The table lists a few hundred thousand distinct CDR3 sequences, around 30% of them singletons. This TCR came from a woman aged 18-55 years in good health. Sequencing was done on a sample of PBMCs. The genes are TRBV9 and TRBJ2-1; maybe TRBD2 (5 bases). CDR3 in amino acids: CASSVEEGAALYNEQFF. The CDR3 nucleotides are TGTGCCAGCAGCGTCGAAGAAGGAGCGGCACTGTACAATGAGCAGTTCTTC.